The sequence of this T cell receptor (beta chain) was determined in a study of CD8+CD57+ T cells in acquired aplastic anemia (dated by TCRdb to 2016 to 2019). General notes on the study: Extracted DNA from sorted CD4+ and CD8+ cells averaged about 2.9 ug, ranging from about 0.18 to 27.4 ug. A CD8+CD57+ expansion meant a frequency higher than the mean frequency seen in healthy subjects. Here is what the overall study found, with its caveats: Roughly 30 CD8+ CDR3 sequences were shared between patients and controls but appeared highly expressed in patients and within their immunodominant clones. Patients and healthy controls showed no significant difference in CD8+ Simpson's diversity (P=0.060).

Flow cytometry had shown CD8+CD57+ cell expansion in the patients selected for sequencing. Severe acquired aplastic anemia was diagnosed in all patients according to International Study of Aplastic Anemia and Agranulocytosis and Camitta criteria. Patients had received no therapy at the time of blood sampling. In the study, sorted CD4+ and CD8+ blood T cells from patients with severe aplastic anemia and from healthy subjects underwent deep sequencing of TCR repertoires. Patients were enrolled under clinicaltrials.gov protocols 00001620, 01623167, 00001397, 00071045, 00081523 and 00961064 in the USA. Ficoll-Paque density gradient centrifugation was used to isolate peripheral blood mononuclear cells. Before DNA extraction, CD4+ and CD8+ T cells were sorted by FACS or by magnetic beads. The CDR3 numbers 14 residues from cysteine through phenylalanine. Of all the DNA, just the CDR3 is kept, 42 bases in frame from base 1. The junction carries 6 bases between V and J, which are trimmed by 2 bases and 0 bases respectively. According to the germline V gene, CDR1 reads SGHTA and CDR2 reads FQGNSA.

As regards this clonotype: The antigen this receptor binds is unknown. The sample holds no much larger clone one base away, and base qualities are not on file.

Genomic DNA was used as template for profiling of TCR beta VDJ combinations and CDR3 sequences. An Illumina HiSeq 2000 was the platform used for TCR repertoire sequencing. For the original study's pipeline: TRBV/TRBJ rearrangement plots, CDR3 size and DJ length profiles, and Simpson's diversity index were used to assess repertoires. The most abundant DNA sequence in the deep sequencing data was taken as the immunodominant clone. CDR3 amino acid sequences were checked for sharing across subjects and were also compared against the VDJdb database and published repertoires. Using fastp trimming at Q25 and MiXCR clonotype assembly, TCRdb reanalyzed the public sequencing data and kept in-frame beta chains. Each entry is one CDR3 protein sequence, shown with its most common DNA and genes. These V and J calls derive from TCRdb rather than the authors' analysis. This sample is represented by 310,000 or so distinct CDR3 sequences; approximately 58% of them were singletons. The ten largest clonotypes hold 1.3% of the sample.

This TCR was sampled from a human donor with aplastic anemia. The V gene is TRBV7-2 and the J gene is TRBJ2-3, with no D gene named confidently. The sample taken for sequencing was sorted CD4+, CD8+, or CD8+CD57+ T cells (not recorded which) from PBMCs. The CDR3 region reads CASSLILSTDTQYF. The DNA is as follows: TGTGCCAGCAGCTTAATACTGAGCACAGATACGCAGTATTTT. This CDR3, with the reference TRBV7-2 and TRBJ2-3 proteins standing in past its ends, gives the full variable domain GAGVSQSPSNKVTEKGKDVELRCDPISGHTALYWYRQSLGQGLEFLIYFQGNSAPDKSGLPSDRFSAERTGGSVSTLTIQRTQQEDSAVYLCASSLILSTDTQYFGPGTRLTVL.